This T cell receptor beta chain appears in the sequencing data of a study of OX40 agonist ivuxolimab in advanced cancers. Study as a whole: Antecedent anti-PD-1, anti-PD-L1 or anti-CTLA-4 therapy was permissible, with roughly 36% having received some. The study, taken as a whole, reports: By week 6 at 0.1 to 3.0 mg/kg, blood CD4+ and CD8+ T cells had expanded clonally.

Sequencing used immunoSEQ multiplex PCR; TCRdb keeps in-frame clones, though not all of them. This sample carries 85,000 or so clones, around 86% of them seen once, and the ten largest clones take just under 2%. About this clone: Its specificity is unknown.

CDR3 size: 14 residues. Germline V CDR1 and CDR2: SGDLS, YYNGEE. With 3 bases removed from V and 6 bases from J, the gap between germline ends came to 16 bases. The TCR sequence derives from an adult with an advanced solid tumor such as melanoma, head and neck, liver or kidney cancer. The gene calls are TRBV9 and TRBJ2-7; D could derive from TRBD1 or TRBD2 (6 bases each). The sequencing here drew on CD4+ or CD8+ T cells sorted from blood, taken in a trial of the OX40 agonist ivuxolimab. CDR3 in DNA: TGTGCCAGCAGCGGCGGGACACATTCAGGCGAGCAGTACTTC. Translation gives CASSGGTHSGEQYF.